Listed below are T cell receptor beta chains from one sample, sequenced in a study of T cells in Graves' hyperthyroidism and ophthalmopathy. TCRdb re-derived calls from the multiplex PCR reads in MiXCR, one entry per CDR3 protein. The sample lists fewer than 750,000 distinct CDR3 sequences; 46% were seen once. The sample taken for sequencing was peripheral blood or thyroid tissue (not recorded which). The receptors were sampled from a woman between 18 and 29 years old with Graves' hyperthyroidism. Both conserved end residues are part of each CDR3. A D gene is named only where the DNA matches it firmly. The listing skips clone size in some rows; elsewhere it reads once, few, many or a size class.

>TRBJ2-6|TRBV11-3|once|TRBD1
TGTGCCAGCAGCTTAGTCGTGGACAGGTCTGGGGCCAACGTCCTGACTTTC
CASSLVVDRSGANVLTF
>TRBJ1-3|TRBV7-9|many|NA
TGTGCCAGCAGCTCAAAAGAAATTTCTGGAAACACCATATATTTT
CASSSKEISGNTIYF
>TRBJ2-3|TRBV20-1|NA|TRBD2
TGCAGTGCCCTGACTAGCGAGAGCACAGATACGCAGTATTTT
CSALTSESTDTQYF
>TRBJ1-4|TRBV14|NA|NA
TGTGCCAGCAGCCAAGGTACGACAGATTATGCAACTAATGAAAAACTGTTTTTT
CASSQGTTDYATNEKLFF
>TRBJ1-1|TRBV2|NA|TRBD1
TGTGCCAGCAGAGCTACAGGGGGGAATGAAGCTTTCTTT
CASRATGGNEAFF
>TRBJ2-2|TRBV5-8|many|NA
TGTGCCAGCAGCTTGGTACAGGGCCCTAGCGTATTCACCGGGGAGCTGTTTTTT
CASSLVQGPSVFTGELFF
>TRBJ1-1|TRBV20-1|NA|TRBD1
TGCAGTGCTTCGCGGACAGGGGTAAACACTGAAGCTTTCTTT
CSASRTGVNTEAFF
>TRBJ1-1|TRBV25-1|NA|TRBD1
TGTGCCAGCAGTGAAGCGACAGGGCGTTTGGGCACTGAAGCTTTCTTT
CASSEATGRLGTEAFF
>TRBJ1-2|TRBV2|NA|TRBD1
TGTGCCAGCACGTCAGGGGGGGACAGCATACACTATGGCTACACCTTC
CASTSGGDSIHYGYTF
>TRBJ1-1|TRBV20-1|NA|NA
TGCAGTGCTAGATCGGCTAGCGGGAACACTGAAGCTTTCTTT
CSARSASGNTEAFF
>TRBJ2-5|TRBV7-9|few|TRBD1
TGTACCAGCAGCCCCCACAGGGGTTTCGGAGAGACCCAGTACTTC
CTSSPHRGFGETQYF
>TRBJ2-6|TRBV7-9|many|NA
TGTGCCAGCAGCGGTAGCGACTCTGGGGCCAACGTCCTGACTTTC
CASSGSDSGANVLTF
>TRBJ2-2|TRBV7-9|NA|TRBD1
TGTGCCAGCAGCCAACCGGACAGGGGGGAGCTGTTTTTT
CASSQPDRGELFF
>TRBJ2-7|TRBV2|many|NA
TGTGCCCAGCAGAGGGGATCGTCCTACGAGCAGTACTTC
CAQQRGSSYEQYF
>TRBJ1-3|TRBV9|many|TRBD1
TGTGCCAGCAGCACCGGGACAGAGTACTCTGGAAACACCATATATTTT
CASSTGTEYSGNTIYF
>TRBJ2-3|TRBV20-1|NA|NA
TGCAGTGCTAGTGAGGGCCGAAGCACAGATACGCAGTATTTT
CSASEGRSTDTQYF
>TRBJ2-7|TRBV7-3|few|TRBD2
TGTGCCAGCAGCTTAACTCTAGCGGGGTTCGAGCAGTACTTC
CASSLTLAGFEQYF
>TRBJ1-4|TRBV20-1|NA|TRBD1
TGCAGTGCCCCGGACAGGGCTAATGAAAAACTGTTTTTT
CSAPDRANEKLFF
>TRBJ2-3|TRBV20-1|NA|NA
TGCAGTGGGAGAGAAGGCCGCCTAAAGGATACGCAGTATTTT
CSGREGRLKDTQYF
>TRBJ1-3|TRBV2|NA|NA
TGTGCCAGCAGTGAATGGCCTCTGAACACCATATATTTT
CASSEWPLNTIYF
>TRBJ2-3|TRBV12-3/TRBV12-4|few|TRBD2
TGTGCCAGCAGTTCTCTTAGCGGGAGATACACAGATACGCAGTATTTT
CASSSLSGRYTDTQYF
>TRBJ2-3|TRBV10-2|few|TRBD2
TGCGCCAGCAGTTGGTCTAGCGGGAGGGATACGCAGTATTTT
CASSWSSGRDTQYF
>TRBJ2-3|TRBV6-4|many|TRBD2
TGTGCCAGCAGCCTTTCGAGCGGGGGGGCAGATACGCAGTATTTT
CASSLSSGGADTQYF
>TRBJ1-1|TRBV6-2/TRBV6-3|many|NA
TGTGCCAGCAGTCGGGCTACTGAAGCTTTCTTT
CASSRATEAFF
>TRBJ2-7|TRBV19|many|TRBD2
TGTGCCAGTAGCCTTAGCGGGAGCTTGACCTACGAGCAGTACTTC
CASSLSGSLTYEQYF
>TRBJ1-2|TRBV2|NA|NA
TGTGCCAGCAGTGCCCCTATCGGGAGGGAATCACCCTATGGCTACACCTTC
CASSAPIGRESPYGYTF
>TRBJ1-4|TRBV7-8|many|NA
TGTGCCAGCAGCTTAAACACAGCAACTAATGAAAAACTGTTTTTT
CASSLNTATNEKLFF
>TRBJ2-1|TRBV24-1|NA|TRBD2
TGTGCCACCAGTGATTTCCCAGCGGGAAATGAGCAGTTCTTC
CATSDFPAGNEQFF
>TRBJ2-1|TRBV20-1|NA|TRBD2
TGCAGTGTCAGAGGGGCAGCGGGGATATACAATGAGCAGTTCTTC
CSVRGAAGIYNEQFF
>TRBJ2-7|TRBV7-6|NA|TRBD1
TGTGCCAGGGACAGGTCTGCCTACGAGCAGTACTTC
CARDRSAYEQYF
>TRBJ2-3|TRBV7-9|NA|NA
TGTGCCAGCAGCCGTTTGGCCCCATGGGATACGCAGTATTTT
CASSRLAPWDTQYF
>TRBJ2-2|TRBV24-1|NA|NA
TGTGCCACCAGTGCCAGCAGCCCTGACACCGGGGAGCTGTTTTTT
CATSASSPDTGELFF
>TRBJ2-2|TRBV20-1|NA|NA
TGCAGTGCTAGACATTCCGGCGAGTTGTGGACCGGGGAGCTGTTTTTT
CSARHSGELWTGELFF
>TRBJ2-7|TRBV20-1|many|NA
TGCAGTGCTAGAGATCATAGTCAGGAGCTGGGGACCTACGAGCAGTACTTC
CSARDHSQELGTYEQYF
>TRBJ1-5|TRBV11-2|many|NA
TGTGCCAGCAGCTTAGTATCTGGGAGTGGTCAGCCCCAGCATTTT
CASSLVSGSGQPQHF
>TRBJ1-6|TRBV20-1|many|NA
TGCAGTGCTAGAGATGTTGGGACAAATGGGGCATTGTTGAATTCACCCCTCCACTTT
CSARDVGTNGALLNSPLHF
>TRBJ2-2|TRBV19|NA|TRBD2
TGTGCCAGTAGTCCTGGGACTAGCGAAACCGGGGAGCTGTTTTTT
CASSPGTSETGELFF
>TRBJ1-2|TRBV4-3|many|NA
TGCGCCAGCAGCCAAGAGGTGGCAGGGTACCGAGGCTACACCTTC
CASSQEVAGYRGYTF
>TRBJ2-6|TRBV24-1|many|NA
TGTGCCACCAGTGATGAGAGGACAGCGCCTAGGGCCAACGTCCTGACTTTC
CATSDERTAPRANVLTF
>TRBJ1-5|TRBV4-1|many|NA
TGCGCCAGCAGCCAAGTCCCGACGGATCAGCCCCAGCATTTT
CASSQVPTDQPQHF
>TRBJ1-5|TRBV12-3/TRBV12-4|many|NA
TGTGCCAGCAGCCCTTCGACACCTTTTAGCAATCAGCCCCAGCATTTT
CASSPSTPFSNQPQHF
>TRBJ2-2|TRBV5-1|NA|NA
TGCGCCGGCAGCTCTAGACTAGGCCCCGGGGAGCTGTTTTTT
CAGSSRLGPGELFF
>TRBJ1-1|TRBV10-3|many|TRBD1
TGTGCCATCAGTGAGGGGACAGGGGCGACTGAAGCTTTCTTT
CAISEGTGATEAFF
>TRBJ2-7|TRBV19|NA|TRBD2
TGTGCCAGTAGTGTATTCCCCCGTGGTCTAGCGGAACCCTACGAGCAGTACTTC
CASSVFPRGLAEPYEQYF
>TRBJ2-5|TRBV11-2|NA|NA
TGTGCCAGCAGCTTCAGGTTGGGAGAGACCCAGTACTTC
CASSFRLGETQYF
>TRBJ1-1|TRBV11-2|many|NA
TGTGCCAGCAGCTTAGAGGGGAGGGCCGAAAACACTGAAGCTTTCTTT
CASSLEGRAENTEAFF
>TRBJ2-5|TRBV24-1|many|NA
TGTGCCACCAGTGATTGGCCCACCTCAGGCAATCAAGAGACCCAGTACTTC
CATSDWPTSGNQETQYF
>TRBJ2-2|TRBV11-2|many|TRBD2
TGTGCCAGCAGCTTAGTTCCTAGCGGGAGGGAGTTGAATTCCGGGGAGCTGTTTTTT
CASSLVPSGRELNSGELFF
>TRBJ1-6|TRBV25-1|NA|NA
TGTGCCAGCATTCCGAAAGGGGATTCACCCCTCCACTTT
CASIPKGDSPLHF
>TRBJ2-2|TRBV10-3|NA|NA
TGTGCCATCAGTGACGTGGGGGAGGTGAACGGCGGGGAGCTGTTTTTT
CAISDVGEVNGGELFF
>TRBJ1-3|TRBV5-1|many|NA
TGCGCCAGCAGCTCGGACAACACTGGAAACACCATATATTTT
CASSSDNTGNTIYF
>TRBJ1-1|TRBV3-1|few|TRBD1
TGTGCCAGCAGCCAAATTCTTACAGGGGGCACTGAAGCTTTCTTT
CASSQILTGGTEAFF
>TRBJ2-6|TRBV10-3|NA|NA
TGTGCCATCACCGAGGGTCCCAGGGACCATGGGGCCAACGTCCTGACTTTC
CAITEGPRDHGANVLTF
>TRBJ1-5|TRBV29-1|NA|TRBD1
TGCAGCATACAAGGGACAGACCGCAATCAGCCCCAGCATTTT
CSIQGTDRNQPQHF
>TRBJ1-6|TRBV20-1|NA|TRBD1
TGCAGTGCAGAGGGGGCGAACAGCCTCAATTCACCCCTCCACTTT
CSAEGANSLNSPLHF
>TRBJ2-1|TRBV15|few|NA
TGTGCCACCAGCAGCCGACTAGGCTACAATGAGCAGTTCTTC
CATSSRLGYNEQFF
>TRBJ2-1|TRBV29-1|many|TRBD2
TGCAGCGAGAGGGGACTAGCGGGGGGGAATGAGCAGTTCTTC
CSERGLAGGNEQFF
>TRBJ1-2|TRBV27|NA|NA
TGTGCCAGCAGTTCCGGACTGAAAAACTATGGCTACACCTTC
CASSSGLKNYGYTF
>TRBJ1-4|TRBV7-9|many|NA
TGTGCCAGCAGCTACCCGGATAAAGGGAAACTGTTTTTT
CASSYPDKGKLFF
>TRBJ1-2|TRBV2|once|NA
TGTGCCAGTAGTAGGACCATGGGGGATGGCTACACCTTC
CASSRTMGDGYTF